The sequence of this T cell receptor beta chain was determined in a study of blood T cell repertoires in COVID-19. Study summary: The United States, Italy and Spain supplied acute and convalescent COVID-19 samples.

Original processing notes: Scientists estimated how many nucleated cells there were by amplifying reference gene primers. Only in-frame clones appear in the TCRdb table, and some are missing; sequencing was by immunoSEQ multiplex PCR. D and trimming come from the DNA, and the V and J calls and clone size come from that table. Of around 160,000 clones in the sample, about 82% were seen once. This CDR3 has 13 residues. Trimming left V 7 bases short and J 5 bases short, with 15 bases between. The germline gives CDR1 SGHAT, CDR2 FQNNGV. The receptor's source is a woman in her thirties or forties with active or convalescent COVID-19. The source material was peripheral blood. The genes are TRBV11-2 and TRBJ2-7; the D gene is possibly TRBD2 (5 bases). The CDR3: CASTNRDGDEQYF. The CDR3 DNA follows: TGTGCCAGCACCAATCGGGATGGCGACGAGCAGTACTTC. Looking up the rest from reference TRBV11-2 and TRBJ2-7 gives the full variable domain: EAGVAQSPRYKIIEKRQSVAFWCNPISGHATLYWYQQILGQGPKLLIQFQNNGVVDDSQLPKDRFSAERLKGVDSTLKIQPAKLEDSAVYLCASTNRDGDEQYFGPGTRLTVT.